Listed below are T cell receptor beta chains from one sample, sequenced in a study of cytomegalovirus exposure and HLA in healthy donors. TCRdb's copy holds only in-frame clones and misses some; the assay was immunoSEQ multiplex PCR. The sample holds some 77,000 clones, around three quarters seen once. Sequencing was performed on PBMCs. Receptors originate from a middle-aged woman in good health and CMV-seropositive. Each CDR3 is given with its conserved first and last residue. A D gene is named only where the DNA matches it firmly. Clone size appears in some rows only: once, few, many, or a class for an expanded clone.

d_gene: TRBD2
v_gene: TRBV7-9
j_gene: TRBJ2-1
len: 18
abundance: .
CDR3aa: CASIDLSGRPPHADEQFF
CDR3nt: TGTGCCAGCATCGACCTTAGCGGGAGGCCCCCCCATGCGGATGAGCAGTTCTTC

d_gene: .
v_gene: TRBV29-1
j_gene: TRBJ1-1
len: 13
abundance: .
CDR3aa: CSVDVQGNPEAFF
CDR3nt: TGCAGCGTTGACGTACAGGGCAACCCTGAAGCTTTCTTT

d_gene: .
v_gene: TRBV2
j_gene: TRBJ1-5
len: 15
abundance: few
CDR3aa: CASKVGVGSNQPQHF
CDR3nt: TGTGCCAGCAAAGTCGGGGTGGGTAGCAATCAGCCCCAGCATTTT

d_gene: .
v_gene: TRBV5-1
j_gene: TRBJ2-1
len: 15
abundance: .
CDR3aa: CASSSDGTSYNEQFF
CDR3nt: TGCGCCAGCAGCTCCGACGGGACTTCCTACAATGAGCAGTTCTTC

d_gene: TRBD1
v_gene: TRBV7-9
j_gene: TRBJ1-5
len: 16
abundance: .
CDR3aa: CASSSRTGVRDQPQHF
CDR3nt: TGTGCCAGCAGCTCTCGTACAGGGGTTAGGGATCAGCCCCAGCATTTT

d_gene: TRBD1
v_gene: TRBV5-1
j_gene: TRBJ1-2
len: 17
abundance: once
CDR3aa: CASSLEGQVVANYGYTF
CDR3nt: TGCGCCAGCAGCTTGGAAGGACAGGTAGTAGCTAACTATGGCTACACCTTC

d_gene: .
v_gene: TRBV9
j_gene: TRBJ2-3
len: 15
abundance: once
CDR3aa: CASSEVRGTTDTQYF
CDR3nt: TGTGCCAGCAGCGAAGTTCGGGGAACCACAGATACGCAGTATTTT

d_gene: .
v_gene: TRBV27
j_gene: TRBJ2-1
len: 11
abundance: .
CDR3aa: CASGSPPEEFF
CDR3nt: TGTGCCAGCGGTAGCCCCCCTGAGGAGTTCTTC

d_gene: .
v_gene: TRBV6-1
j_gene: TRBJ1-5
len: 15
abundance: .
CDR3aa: CASSEIAADLQPQHF
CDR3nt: TGTGCCAGCAGTGAAATTGCGGCAGACCTGCAGCCCCAGCATTTT

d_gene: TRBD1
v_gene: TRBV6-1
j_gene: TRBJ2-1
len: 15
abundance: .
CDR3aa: CASSEVTGGTGEQFF
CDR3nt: TGTGCCAGCAGTGAAGTCACAGGGGGGACCGGTGAGCAGTTCTTC

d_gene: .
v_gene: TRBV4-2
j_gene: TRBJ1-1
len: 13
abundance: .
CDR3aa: CASSQDSATEAFF
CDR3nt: TGTGCCAGCAGCCAAGATAGCGCCACTGAAGCTTTCTTT

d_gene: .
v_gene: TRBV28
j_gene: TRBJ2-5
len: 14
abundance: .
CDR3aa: CASSSHRGQETQYF
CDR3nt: TGTGCCAGCAGCTCCCACCGGGGCCAAGAGACCCAGTACTTC

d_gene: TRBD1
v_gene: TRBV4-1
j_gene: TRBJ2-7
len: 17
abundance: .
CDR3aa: CASSQDGQGAQIYEQYF
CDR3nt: TGCGCCAGCAGCCAAGATGGTCAGGGGGCTCAAATCTACGAGCAGTACTTC

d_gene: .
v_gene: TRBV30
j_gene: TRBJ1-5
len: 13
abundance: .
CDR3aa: CAWSAGHNQPQHF
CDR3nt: TGTGCCTGGAGTGCAGGGCACAATCAGCCCCAGCATTTT

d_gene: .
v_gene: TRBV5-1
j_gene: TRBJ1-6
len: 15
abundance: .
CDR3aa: CASSLDTTGTSPLHF
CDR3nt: TGCGCCAGCAGCTTGGATACTACAGGGACTTCACCCCTCCACTTT

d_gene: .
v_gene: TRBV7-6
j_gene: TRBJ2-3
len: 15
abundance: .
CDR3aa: CASSFNGLATDTQYF
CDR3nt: TGTGCCAGCAGCTTTAACGGTTTAGCTACAGATACGCAGTATTTT

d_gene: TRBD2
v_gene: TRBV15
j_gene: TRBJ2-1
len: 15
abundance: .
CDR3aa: CATSIAGSSYNEQFF
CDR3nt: TGTGCCACCAGCATAGCGGGGAGCTCCTACAATGAGCAGTTCTTC

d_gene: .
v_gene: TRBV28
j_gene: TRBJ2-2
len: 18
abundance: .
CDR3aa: CASSLSGVPGEGTGELFF
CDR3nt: TGTGCCAGCAGCTTAAGTGGCGTACCGGGAGAGGGCACCGGGGAGCTGTTTTTT

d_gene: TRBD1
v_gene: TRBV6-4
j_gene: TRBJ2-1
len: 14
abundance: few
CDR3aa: CASSDRGGIDEQFF
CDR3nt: TGTGCCAGCAGTGACCGAGGGGGCATCGATGAGCAGTTCTTC

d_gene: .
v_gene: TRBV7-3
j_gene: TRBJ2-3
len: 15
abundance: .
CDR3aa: CASSLRGLNADTQYF
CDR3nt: TGTGCCAGCAGCTTAAGGGGCCTGAATGCGGATACGCAGTATTTT

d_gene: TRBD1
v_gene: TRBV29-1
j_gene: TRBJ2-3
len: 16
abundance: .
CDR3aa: CSAELPQGSTTDTQYF
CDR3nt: TGCAGCGCTGAGCTCCCACAGGGGTCGACCACAGATACGCAGTATTTT

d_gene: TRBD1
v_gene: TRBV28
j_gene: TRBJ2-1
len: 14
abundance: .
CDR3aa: CASSSLTGWNEQFF
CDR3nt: TGTGCCAGCAGTTCCTTGACAGGGTGGAATGAGCAGTTCTTC

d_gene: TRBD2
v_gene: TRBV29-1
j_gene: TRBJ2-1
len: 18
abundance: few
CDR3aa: CSAQGTSGELGNYNEQFF
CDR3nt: TGCAGCGCCCAGGGGACTAGCGGGGAACTAGGAAACTACAATGAGCAGTTCTTC

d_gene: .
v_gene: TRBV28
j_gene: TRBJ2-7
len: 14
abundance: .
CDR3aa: CASRVSGRSGEQYF
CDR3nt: TGTGCCAGCAGGGTGAGCGGGCGGTCGGGCGAGCAGTACTTC

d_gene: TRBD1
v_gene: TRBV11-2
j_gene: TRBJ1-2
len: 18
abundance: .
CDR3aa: CASSQIKSGTGNRYGYTF
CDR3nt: TGTGCCAGCAGTCAAATTAAATCCGGGACAGGGAATCGCTATGGCTACACCTTC

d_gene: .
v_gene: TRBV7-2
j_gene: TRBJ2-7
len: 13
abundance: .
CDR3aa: CASSLATAYEQYF
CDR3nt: TGTGCCAGCAGCTTAGCGACAGCCTACGAGCAGTACTTC

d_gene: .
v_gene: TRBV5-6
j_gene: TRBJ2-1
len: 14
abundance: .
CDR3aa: CASSLGAGGAPQFF
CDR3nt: TGTGCCAGCAGCTTGGGGGCGGGCGGTGCGCCGCAGTTCTTC

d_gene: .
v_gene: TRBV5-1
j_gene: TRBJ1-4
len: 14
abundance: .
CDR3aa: CASSVTAVNEKLFF
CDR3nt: TGCGCCAGCAGCGTAACAGCGGTTAATGAAAAACTGTTTTTT

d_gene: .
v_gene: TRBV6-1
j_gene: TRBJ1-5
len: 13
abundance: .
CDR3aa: CASSEGAHQPQHF
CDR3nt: TGTGCCAGCAGTGAAGGGGCCCATCAGCCCCAGCATTTT

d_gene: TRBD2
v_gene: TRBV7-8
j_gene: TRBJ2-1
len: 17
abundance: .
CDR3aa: CASSSRLAGGLGNEQFF
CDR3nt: TGTGCCAGCAGCTCGCGACTAGCGGGAGGGCTTGGTAATGAGCAGTTCTTC

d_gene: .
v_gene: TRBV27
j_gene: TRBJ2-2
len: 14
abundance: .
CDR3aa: CASSSPWGAGELFF
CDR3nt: TGTGCCAGCAGTTCACCATGGGGGGCCGGGGAGCTGTTTTTT

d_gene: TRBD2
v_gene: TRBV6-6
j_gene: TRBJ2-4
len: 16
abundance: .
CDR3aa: CASSYAFPGLAGIQYF
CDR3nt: TGTGCCAGCAGTTACGCGTTCCCGGGACTAGCGGGGATTCAGTACTTC

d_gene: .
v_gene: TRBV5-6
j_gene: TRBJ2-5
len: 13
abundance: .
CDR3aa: CASKPDSQETQYF
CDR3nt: TGTGCCAGCAAGCCCGACAGCCAAGAGACCCAGTACTTC

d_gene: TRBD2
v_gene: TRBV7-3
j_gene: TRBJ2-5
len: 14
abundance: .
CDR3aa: CASSLAGGQETQYF
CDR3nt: TGTGCCAGCAGCTTGGCGGGGGGCCAAGAGACCCAGTACTTC

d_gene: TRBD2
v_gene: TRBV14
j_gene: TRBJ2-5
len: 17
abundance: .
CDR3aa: CASSPRRALAVQETQYF
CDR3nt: TGTGCCAGCAGCCCCCGGCGCGCGCTAGCGGTCCAAGAGACCCAGTACTTC

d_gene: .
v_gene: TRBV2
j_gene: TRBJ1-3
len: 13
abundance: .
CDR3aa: CATQWGQGNTIYF
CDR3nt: TGTGCCACCCAGTGGGGGCAGGGAAACACCATATATTTT

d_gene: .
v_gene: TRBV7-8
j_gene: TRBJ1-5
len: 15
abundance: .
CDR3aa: CASSLARTDNQPQHF
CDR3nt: TGTGCCAGCAGCTTAGCCCGTACAGACAATCAGCCCCAGCATTTT

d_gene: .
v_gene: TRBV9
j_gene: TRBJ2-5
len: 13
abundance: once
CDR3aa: CASSVTLWETQYF
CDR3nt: TGTGCCAGCAGCGTCACTCTGTGGGAGACCCAGTACTTC

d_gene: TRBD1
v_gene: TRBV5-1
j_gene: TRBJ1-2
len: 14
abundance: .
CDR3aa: CASSPPTGGRDYTF
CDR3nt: TGCGCCAGCAGCCCCCCGACAGGGGGGAGAGACTACACCTTC

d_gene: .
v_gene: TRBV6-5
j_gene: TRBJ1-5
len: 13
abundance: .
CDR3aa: CASRGQGGQPQHF
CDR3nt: TGTGCCAGCAGAGGGCAGGGTGGCCAGCCCCAGCATTTT

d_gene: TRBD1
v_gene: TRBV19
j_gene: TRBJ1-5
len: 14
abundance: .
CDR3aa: CASSTDRADQPQHF
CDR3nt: TGTGCCAGTAGTACCGACAGGGCTGATCAGCCCCAGCATTTT

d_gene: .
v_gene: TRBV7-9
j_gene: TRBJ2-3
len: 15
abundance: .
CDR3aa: CASSRGGISTDTQYF
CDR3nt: TGTGCCAGCAGCCGAGGAGGGATTAGCACAGATACGCAGTATTTT

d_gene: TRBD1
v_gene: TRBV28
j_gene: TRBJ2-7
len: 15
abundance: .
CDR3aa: CASRAPGQGNYEQYF
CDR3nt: TGTGCCAGCAGGGCGCCGGGACAGGGTAACTACGAGCAGTACTTC

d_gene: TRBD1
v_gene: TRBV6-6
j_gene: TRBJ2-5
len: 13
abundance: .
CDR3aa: CASRGQGQETQYF
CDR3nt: TGTGCCAGCAGGGGACAGGGACAAGAGACCCAGTACTTC

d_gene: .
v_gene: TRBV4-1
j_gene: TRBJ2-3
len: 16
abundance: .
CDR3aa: CASSQDNGRSTDTQYF
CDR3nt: TGCGCCAGCAGCCAAGATAACGGCAGGTCCACAGATACGCAGTATTTT

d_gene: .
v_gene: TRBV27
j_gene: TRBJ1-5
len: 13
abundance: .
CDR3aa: CASSQGLSQPQHF
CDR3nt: TGTGCCAGCAGTCAGGGATTGAGTCAGCCCCAGCATTTT

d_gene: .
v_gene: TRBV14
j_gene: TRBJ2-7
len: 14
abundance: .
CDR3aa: CASSQAGQGHEQYF
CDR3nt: TGTGCCAGCAGCCAAGCAGGGCAGGGCCACGAGCAGTACTTC

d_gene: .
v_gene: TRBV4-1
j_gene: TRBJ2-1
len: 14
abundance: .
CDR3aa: CASSQVGPKDEQFF
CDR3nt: TGCGCCAGCAGCCAAGTGGGCCCCAAGGATGAGCAGTTCTTC

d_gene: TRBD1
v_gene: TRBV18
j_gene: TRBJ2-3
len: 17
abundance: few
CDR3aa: CASSQIGQGLLSDTQYF
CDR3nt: TGTGCCAGCTCACAGATTGGACAGGGGCTATTGTCAGATACGCAGTATTTT

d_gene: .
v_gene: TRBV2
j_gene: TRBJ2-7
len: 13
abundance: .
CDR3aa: CASSEGQTYEQYF
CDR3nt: TGTGCCAGCAGTGAAGGACAGACCTACGAGCAGTACTTC

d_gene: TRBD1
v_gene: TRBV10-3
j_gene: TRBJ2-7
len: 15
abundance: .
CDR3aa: CAIRNTGGKDHEQYF
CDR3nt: TGTGCCATCAGAAACACAGGGGGAAAAGATCACGAGCAGTACTTC

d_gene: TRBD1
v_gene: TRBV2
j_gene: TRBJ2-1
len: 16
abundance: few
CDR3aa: CALRRTGSSSYNEQFF
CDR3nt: TGTGCCCTCCGGAGGACAGGCAGTAGCTCCTACAATGAGCAGTTCTTC

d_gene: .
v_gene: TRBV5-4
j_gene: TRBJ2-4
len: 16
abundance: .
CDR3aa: CASSPAGVGAKNIQYF
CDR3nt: TGTGCCAGCAGTCCTGCCGGAGTTGGAGCCAAAAACATTCAGTACTTC